The 9 T cell receptor beta chains reported below all come from one sample, sequenced in a study of graft-versus-host responses after intestinal transplantation. This table comes from immunoSEQ multiplex PCR, and its TCRdb copy is limited to in-frame clones, with some not included. This table has over 100,000 clones, around 94% appearing once. These receptors' antigens are unknown. This specimen was unstimulated CD8+ T cells sorted from spleen or lymph node cells, taken before transplant. Receptors were obtained from a human donor who was the organ donor for an intestinal transplant.

The V gene is TRBV21-1, the J gene TRBJ2-1; no check of the table's D call, TRBD1, against the DNA was made. TRBV21-1 is a pseudogene. The length of the CDR3 is 16 residues. As DNA, the CDR3 is TGTGCCAGCAGCAAACAGGCAGGAAGCTCCTACAATGAGCAGTTCTTC. This codes for CASSKQAGSSYNEQFF.

This chain uses TRBV4-1 with TRBJ1-1; 10 nucleotides line up with TRBD1. V trimming: 3 bases; J trimming: 5 bases; junction bases outside the gene matches: 9. The CDR3 spans 16 residues. Germline assignment: CDR1 MGHRA and CDR2 YSYEKL. This CDR3 reads CASSHRQGAQKTEAFF. In DNA form, the CDR3 reads TGCGCCAGCAGCCACAGACAGGGGGCGCAGAAGACTGAAGCTTTCTTT.

The V and J genes are TRBV30 and TRBJ2-3; D is unclear. Between the trimmed V and J ends, which lost 0 bases and 5 bases, there was a span of 12 bases. Per germline, CDR1 GTSNPN and CDR2 SVGIG (reference sequence). The CDR3 length is 14 residues. DNA for the CDR3: TGTGCCTGGAGTGTACCCATGCCCGTAGATACGCAGTATTTT. It specifies CAWSVPMPVDTQYF.

This sequence joins TRBV29-1 and TRBJ1-2, with D maybe TRBD1 (6 bases). The V end was cut by 7 bases, the J end by 6 bases, with 24 bases between. This CDR3 comprises 15 residues. The V gene's germline CDR1 is SQVTM and CDR2 ANQGSEA. The CDR3 here is CSAPGGGLPRHGYTF. The CDR3 DNA follows: TGCAGCGCCCCTGGAGGGGGACTACCTCGTCATGGCTACACCTTC.

The V gene is TRBV30, the J gene TRBJ2-7; 11 positions match TRBD1. Trimming removed 1 base from V and 4 bases from J; junction bases left unmatched: 6. CDR1 and CDR2 (germline): GTSNPN, SVGIG (reference sequence). The CDR3 spans 15 residues. The DNA of the CDR3 is TGTGCCTGGAGTGGCGGACAGGGGGCGCGGTACGAGCAGTACTTC. It yields the protein CAWSGGQGARYEQYF. Full variable domain (rest looked up from reference TRBV30 and TRBJ2-7): SQTIHQWPATLVQPVGSPLSLECTVEGTSNPNLYWYRQAAGRGLQLLFYSVGIGQISSEVPQNLSASRPQDRQFILSSKKLLLSDSGFYLCAWSGGQGARYEQYFGPGTRLTVT.

The chain couples TRBV7-6 to TRBJ2-7, with a tentative D call TRBD2 (6 bases). Germline CDR1 is SGHVS and CDR2 is FNYEAQ. The CDR3 extends over 15 amino acids. V was pared by 5 bases and J by 0 bases, with 14 bases between. CDR3 protein: CASSPRLDSSYEQYF. The CDR3 region has the DNA TGTGCCAGCAGCCCCCGACTAGATAGCTCCTACGAGCAGTACTTC.

J is TRBJ1-5 and V is TRBV27; D is uncertain. V gave up 0 bases and J gave up 3 bases, with 9 bases separating them. Germline CDR1 and CDR2: MNHEY and SMNVEV (reference sequence). The CDR3 sequence is 15 residues long. DNA for the CDR3: TGTGCCAGCAGTTTATCTTCATCGACCAATCAGCCCCAGCATTTT. It specifies CASSLSSSTNQPQHF.

The chain joins TRBV21-1 to TRBJ1-5; the table's D call, TRBD1, has no DNA check behind it. TRBV21-1 counts as a pseudogene. The CDR3 runs to 16 residues. DNA for the CDR3: TGTGCCAGCAGCAAAACAGGGATACTTAGCAATCAGCCCCAGCATTTT. Translated: CASSKTGILSNQPQHF.

CDR3 DNA sequence: TGTGCCAGCAGCAGAAGCGGGAGCAATGAGCAGTTCTTC. Protein: CASSRSGSNEQFF. This rearrangement joins TRBV7-9 to TRBJ2-1, with 8 nucleotides matching TRBD2. The CDR3 sequence is 13 residues long. J lost 6 bases, V lost 5 bases, and 3 bases had no gene match. Germline lookup yields CDR1 SEHNR and CDR2 FQNEAQ (reference sequence).